Listed below are T cell receptor beta chains from one sample, sequenced in a study of CD8+ T cells in alopecia areata. Only in-frame clones appear in the TCRdb table, and some are missing; sequencing was by immunoSEQ multiplex PCR. The repertoire holds about 69,000 clones, with approximately 64% as singletons. The sample here was CD8+ T cells sorted from blood, taken at week 0. All receptors derive from a human donor with alopecia areata. Both conserved end residues are part of each CDR3. A D gene is named only where the DNA matches it firmly. A row's size may be missing; if present it is once, few, many or a size class.

>TRBJ2-3|.|TRBV5-8|TRBD2
TGTGCCAGCAGCTTCGGCGGGAGGGCAGATACGCAGTATTTT
CASSFGGRADTQYF
>TRBJ2-1|.|TRBV27|TRBD2
TGTGCCAGCAGTTTCGGGGCTAGCGGGGACTCCTACAATGAGCAGTTCTTC
CASSFGASGDSYNEQFF
>TRBJ2-5|.|TRBV5-4|.
TGTGCCAGCAGCCGGGACGGTCATCCAGAGACCCAGTACTTC
CASSRDGHPETQYF
>TRBJ1-2|.|TRBV27|.
TGTGCCAGCAGTAGACTGACGGCCATGGATGGCTACACCTTC
CASSRLTAMDGYTF
>TRBJ2-5|.|TRBV29-1|.
TGCAGCGTTCACCTATTGGGACAACAAGAGACCCAGTACTTC
CSVHLLGQQETQYF
>TRBJ2-3|.|TRBV4-1|.
TGCGCCAGCAGCCGACCAAGCGGACTTAGCACAGATACGCAGTATTTT
CASSRPSGLSTDTQYF
>TRBJ2-3|.|TRBV6-4|.
TGTGCCAGCAGTCCCACTTCGGCAGCTAGCACAGATACGCAGTATTTT
CASSPTSAASTDTQYF
>TRBJ2-2|.|TRBV13|.
TGTGCCAGCAGCCCTAACACCGGGGAGCTGTTTTTT
CASSPNTGELFF
>TRBJ2-7|.|TRBV2|.
TGTGCCAGCGGGGTCAGGGGTTCCTACGAGCAGTACTTC
CASGVRGSYEQYF
>TRBJ2-7|.|TRBV9|.
TGTGCCAGCAGCGTAGGGCAAGCGACTTACGAGCAGTACTTC
CASSVGQATYEQYF
>TRBJ1-5|.|TRBV5-6|.
TGTGCCAGCAGCTTGGCCGGATACAATCAGCCCCAGCATTTT
CASSLAGYNQPQHF
>TRBJ2-7|once|TRBV5-1|TRBD1
TGCGCCAGCAGCGTGGCTCCCGGGACAGGGATGTACGAGCAGTACTTC
CASSVAPGTGMYEQYF
>TRBJ2-1|.|TRBV30|TRBD1
TGTGCCTGGGATGCCGGGACAGGGAGTCATGAGCAGTTCTTC
CAWDAGTGSHEQFF
>TRBJ2-1|few|TRBV6-5|.
TGTGCCAGCATGGACGACAGTTTTAACAATGAGCAGTTCTTC
CASMDDSFNNEQFF
>TRBJ1-2|few|TRBV5-6|.
TGTGCCAGCAGCTTGGCCGCAGGGGCCTATGGCTACACCTTC
CASSLAAGAYGYTF
>TRBJ2-7|.|TRBV6-5|TRBD1
TGTGCCAGCACCCCCGGGGCAGGGGGCACCTACGAGCAGTACTTC
CASTPGAGGTYEQYF
>TRBJ2-1|.|TRBV12-5|.
TGTGCTAGTGGTTTGACAGGATTCTACAATGAGCAGTTCTTC
CASGLTGFYNEQFF
>TRBJ2-3|few|TRBV9|.
TGTGCCAGCAGCGTAGACGGAAGCACAGATACGCAGTATTTT
CASSVDGSTDTQYF
>TRBJ1-4|.|TRBV5-1|.
TGCGCCAGCAGCTTCCAGGGTCCATTTAATGAAAAACTGTTTTTT
CASSFQGPFNEKLFF
>TRBJ1-5|.|TRBV29-1|.
TGCAGCGTTGGTTCCGGGTCGGGCGATCAGCCCCAGCATTTT
CSVGSGSGDQPQHF
>TRBJ2-7|.|TRBV29-1|TRBD1
TGCAGCGCCCGGGACAGGGTATCCTACGAGCAGTACTTC
CSARDRVSYEQYF
>TRBJ2-7|once|TRBV5-6|.
TGTGCCAGCAGCTTGGGGCCAGCCTACGAGCAGTACTTC
CASSLGPAYEQYF
>TRBJ1-1|.|TRBV27|TRBD1
TGTGCCAGCAGTCCGATGGACAGGGAGGGATATCACACTGAAGCTTTCTTT
CASSPMDREGYHTEAFF
>TRBJ2-1|.|TRBV4-3|TRBD1
TGCGCCAGCAGCCAAGAAACAGGGGCGATAGGGTACAATGAGCAGTTCTTC
CASSQETGAIGYNEQFF
>TRBJ2-1|few|TRBV7-3|.
TGTGCCAGCAGCCCCAACCCTAGCTCCCCTATCAATGAGCAGTTCTTC
CASSPNPSSPINEQFF
>TRBJ2-2|medium-sized|TRBV5-6|TRBD1
TGTGCCAGCAGCTGGACAGGGTTTTACACCGGGGAGCTGTTTTTT
CASSWTGFYTGELFF
>TRBJ2-3|.|TRBV5-5|TRBD1
TGTGCCAGCAGCTTTACCCCGGGACAGGGCGCAGATACGCAGTATTTT
CASSFTPGQGADTQYF
>TRBJ2-5|few|TRBV4-3|TRBD2
TGCGCCAGCAGCCAAGATCGTGTGGGGGGAGGGGAGACCCAGTACTTC
CASSQDRVGGGETQYF
>TRBJ1-1|.|TRBV5-1|.
TGCGCCAGCATTGGGGAACGCAGGCCGAACACTGAAGCTTTCTTT
CASIGERRPNTEAFF
>TRBJ2-7|.|TRBV11-2|.
TGTGCCAGCAGCTTACAGGGGTCCTACGAGCAGTACTTC
CASSLQGSYEQYF
>TRBJ2-1|.|TRBV19|.
TGTGCCAGTCGAGAAACCCCAGACTTGAATGGGAATGAGCAGTTCTTC
CASRETPDLNGNEQFF
>TRBJ1-2|few|TRBV27|.
TGTGCCAGCAGTTTATCGGGAGGAAACTATGGCTACACCTTC
CASSLSGGNYGYTF
>TRBJ1-2|.|TRBV28|TRBD1
TGTGCCAGCAGGGTCCGGGACAGCTATGGCTACACCTTC
CASRVRDSYGYTF
>TRBJ2-1|few|TRBV10-3|TRBD1
TGTGCCATCAGTGACTTGGGACAGGGAAACTACAATGAGCAGTTCTTC
CAISDLGQGNYNEQFF
>TRBJ1-3|.|TRBV9|.
TGTGCCAGCAGCCCAGAATGGGGTGGAGGAAACACCATATATTTT
CASSPEWGGGNTIYF
>TRBJ2-1|.|TRBV29-1|TRBD2
TGCAGCGTCCCTAGCGGGGGCTCCTACAATGAGCAGTTCTTC
CSVPSGGSYNEQFF
>TRBJ2-3|.|TRBV29-1|.
TGCAGCGTTGAGGGCCAGTCAGATACGCAGTATTTT
CSVEGQSDTQYF
>TRBJ2-7|.|TRBV7-9|TRBD2
TGTGCCAGCAGCTTAGGTGGGACTAGCGGGAGCGCCGAGCAGTACTTC
CASSLGGTSGSAEQYF
>TRBJ1-1|few|TRBV4-1|.
TGCGCCAGCAGCCAAGTCTGGGGGGACACTGAAGCTTTCTTT
CASSQVWGDTEAFF
>TRBJ2-4|.|TRBV1|.
TGCACCAGCAGCCCCTGCGGAGGAGCCAAAAACATTCAGTACTTC
CTSSPCGGAKNIQYF